Sequencing of this T cell receptor (beta chain) was carried out in a study of CD8+ T cells in alopecia areata (dated by TCRdb to 2016 to 2018). Some background on the complete study: The treated patients took part in an open-label pilot trial in which moderate-to-severe alopecia areata was treated with oral tofacitinib at 5 to 10 mg twice daily. Tofacitinib was given for 6 to 18 months, followed by 6 months of follow-up off drug to assess delayed response and recurrence. To study T cell clonal expansion in alopecia areata, the researchers applied high-throughput TCRbeta sequencing to both the C3H/HeJ mouse model and human patients. In humans, TCRbeta sequencing was performed on scalp tissue and on sorted CD4+ and CD8+ peripheral blood T cells from healthy controls and from patients with patchy or totalis/universalis alopecia areata. Tofacitinib-treated patients had biopsies at baseline and at 4 and 24 weeks of treatment, with a later scalp biopsy in several patients. Scalp clonality was compared among normal scalp (n=4), patchy alopecia areata scalp (n=8), and alopecia totalis/universalis scalp (n=8). RNA was obtained with the PAXgene miRNA kit for fixed scalp, the miRNeasy kit for PBMCs, and the RNeasy kit for mouse skin. Amplification of TCRbeta CDR3 regions was done by immunoSEQ multiplex PCR using 35 Vbeta forward primers and 13 Jbeta reverse primers.

A note on this clone: Its antigen remains unidentified. No much larger clonotype is one base removed from it; base qualities were not supplied.

According to the germline V gene, CDR1 reads SNHLY and CDR2 reads FYNNEI. Including the terminal cysteine and phenylalanine, the CDR3 comprises 15 residues. Only the CDR3 part of the read is kept: 45 bases, read in frame from the first base. Points the paper makes about the study in general: Resident alphabeta T cells in normal human skin are also sequenced, complicating scalp TCR repertoire analysis, unlike mouse skin dominated by gammadelta T cells. Shared TCR sequences between patients were less evident than in mice, which may be partly attributable to HLA diversity in the patient population. Compared with normal scalp, lesional scalp had higher clonality and more expanded CD8+ clones, particularly in alopecia totalis/universalis, a pattern that suggests antigenic drive.

The library was obtained by the immunoSEQ multiplex PCR assay. For TCR sequencing, RNA was extracted from every sample and reverse transcribed into cDNA to serve as template. SuperScript III was used for first-strand cDNA synthesis, primed with a 2:1 mix of oligo-dT and random hexamers. A synthetic immune receptor repertoire was used to measure amplification bias, and any remaining bias was corrected computationally. On the study's bioinformatics: Raw reads were preprocessed for error removal, and CDR3 was defined according to IMGT conventions as running from the conserved cysteine to phenylalanine. Clonality was computed as 1 minus the Shannon entropy, with the entropy normalized by log2 of the number of productive unique TCRs. Whether scalp clones were CD4 or CD8 was inferred by matching scalp TCRbeta sequences against CD4 and CD8 repertoires sorted from blood. TCRdb took over this immuneACCESS table, retaining in-frame rearrangements with V and J assigned. Such tables are incomplete; in checked studies, under half of the missing clones stem from an unresolved V gene, and the remainder is unexplained. V, J and clone size are taken as reported in that table, and D and trimming were inferred from the DNA itself. For this sample there are 150,000 or so clones; less than 75% appear just once. Roughly 10% of the sample is taken by the ten largest.

In light of the paper, this sample's time point label describes: baseline before oral tofacitinib. From alopecia areata patients, peripheral blood was collected along with lesional scalp punch biopsies. PBMCs were separated by density centrifugation and stained for CD3, CD4 and CD8, after which CD4+ and CD8+ T cells were sorted on a FACSAria. The sequence is built from TRBV2 and TRBJ1-5, with 8 bases in between that match TRBD1. This receptor was obtained from a human donor with alopecia areata. The material was CD8+ T cells sorted from blood, obtained at week 0. The nucleotide sequence is TGTGCTAGCGGACAGGGAGACCTAGTCCATCAGCCCCAGCATTTT. It translates as CASGQGDLVHQPQHF.